This T cell receptor beta chain derives from a study of shared clonotypes between healthy human individuals. Overall study: Participating donors consisted of a couple of women and a few men aged 18 to 49.

It was at deep level that the assay was run. Profiling relied on immunoSEQ multiplex PCR, and the TCRdb table lists in-frame clones only, not all of them. Here the sample spans fewer than 800,000 clones, roughly nine tenths being singletons. Naivety among CD8 cells was defined by CD45RO negativity and positive CCR7 selection, thereby excluding terminally differentiated effector memory CD45RA+ cells. The CDR3 totals 13 residues. Germline values: CDR1 ENHRY, CDR2 SYGVKD. Trimming removed 0 bases from V and 8 bases from J, with 8 bases in between. The receptor's source is a man aged 25 to 45 in good health. The chain joins TRBV10-3 to TRBJ2-1; no clear D. What was sequenced was naive CD8+ T cells sorted from blood. The CDR3 sequence: CAISESGKDEQFF. The CDR3 DNA is TGTGCCATCAGTGAGTCTGGGAAAGATGAGCAGTTCTTC.